This note documents a single T cell receptor beta chain sequence. TCRdb reanalyzed the 5' RACE reads and collapses them to one entry per CDR3 protein, without DNA. This listing includes around 400,000 distinct CDR3 sequences. This entry comes from a study of monozygotic twins with inflammatory bowel disease. The germline V gene has CDR1 ENHRY and CDR2 SYGVKD. This CDR3 has 18 amino acids. The chain employs TRBV10-3 and TRBJ2-3; TCRdb calls TRBD2, which cannot be checked without DNA. The sample comprised blood. The source of this sequence is a human donor with ulcerative colitis or Crohn's disease, or a healthy co-twin of an affected twin (not recorded which). Here the CDR3 reads CAISGGLAGGIRGDTQYF.